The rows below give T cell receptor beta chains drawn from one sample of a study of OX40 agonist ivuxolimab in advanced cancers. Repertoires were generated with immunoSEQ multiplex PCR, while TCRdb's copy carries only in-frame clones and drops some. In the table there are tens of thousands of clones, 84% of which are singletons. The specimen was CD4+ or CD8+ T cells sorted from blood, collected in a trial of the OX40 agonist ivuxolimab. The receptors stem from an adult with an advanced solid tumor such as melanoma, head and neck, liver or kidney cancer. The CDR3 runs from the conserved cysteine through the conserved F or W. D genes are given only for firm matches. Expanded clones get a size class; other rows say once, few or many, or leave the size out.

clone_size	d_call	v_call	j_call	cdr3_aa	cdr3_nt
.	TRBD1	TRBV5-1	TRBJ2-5	CASSFSGGQETQYF	TGCGCCAGCAGCTTCTCAGGGGGTCAGGAGACCCAGTACTTC
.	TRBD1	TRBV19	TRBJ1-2	CASSSRDREVNYGYTF	TGTGCCAGTAGTTCCCGGGACAGGGAAGTAAACTATGGCTACACCTTC
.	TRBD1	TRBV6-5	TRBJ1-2	CASSYSMGQGNYGYTF	TGTGCCAGCAGTTACTCAATGGGACAGGGCAACTATGGCTACACCTTC
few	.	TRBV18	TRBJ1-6	CASSPGVPGNSPLHF	TGTGCCAGCTCTCCAGGGGTTCCGGGCAATTCACCCCTCCACTTT
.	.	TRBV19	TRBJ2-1	CASSSTGEQFF	TGTGCCAGTAGCTCGACGGGTGAGCAGTTCTTC
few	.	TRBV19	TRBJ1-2	CASYTPGTSNYGYTF	TGTGCCAGTTATACGCCCGGGACAAGTAACTATGGCTACACCTTC
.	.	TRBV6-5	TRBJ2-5	CASSYRPDGETQYF	TGTGCCAGCAGTTACCGTCCGGACGGAGAGACCCAGTACTTC
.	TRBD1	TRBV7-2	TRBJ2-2	CASSPTRTGNGGELFF	TGTGCCAGCAGCCCAACCCGGACAGGGAACGGCGGGGAGCTGTTTTTT
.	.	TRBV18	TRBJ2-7	CASSPLMDTVTYEQYF	TGTGCCAGCTCACCACTCATGGACACGGTTACCTACGAGCAGTACTTC
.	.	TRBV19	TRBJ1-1	CASFNRVFTEAFF	TGTGCCAGCTTTAACAGGGTATTCACTGAAGCTTTCTTT
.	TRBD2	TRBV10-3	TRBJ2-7	CAISDSGRAGDEQYF	TGTGCCATCAGTGATAGCGGGAGGGCCGGGGACGAGCAGTACTTC
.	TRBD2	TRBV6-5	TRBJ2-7	CASSYSISGSNYEQYF	TGTGCCAGCAGTTACTCGATTAGCGGGAGTAATTACGAGCAGTACTTC
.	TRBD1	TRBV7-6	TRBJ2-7	CASSLASGQGILLGEQYF	TGTGCCAGCAGCTTAGCCTCGGGACAGGGGATCCTCCTGGGGGAGCAGTACTTC
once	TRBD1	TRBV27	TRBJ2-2	CASSSGQFPGELFF	TGTGCCAGCAGTTCGGGACAGTTTCCCGGGGAGCTGTTTTTT
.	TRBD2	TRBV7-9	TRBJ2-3	CASSPGASGGTDTQYF	TGTGCCAGCAGCCCTGGGGCTAGCGGGGGGACAGATACGCAGTATTTT